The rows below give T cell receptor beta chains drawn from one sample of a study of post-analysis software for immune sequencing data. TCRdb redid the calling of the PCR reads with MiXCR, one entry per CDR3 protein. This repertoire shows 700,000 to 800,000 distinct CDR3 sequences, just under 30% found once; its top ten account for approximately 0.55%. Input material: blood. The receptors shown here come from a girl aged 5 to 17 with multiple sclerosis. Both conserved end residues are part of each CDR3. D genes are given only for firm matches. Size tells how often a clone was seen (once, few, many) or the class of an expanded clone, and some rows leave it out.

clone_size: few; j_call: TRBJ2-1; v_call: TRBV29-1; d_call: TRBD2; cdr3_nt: TGCAGCGTTGGGCCTAGCGGATACAATGAGCAGTTCTTC; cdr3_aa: CSVGPSGYNEQFF
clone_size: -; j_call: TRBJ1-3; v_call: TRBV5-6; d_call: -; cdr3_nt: TGTGCCAGCAGCTTGGAGACAATCTCTGGAAACACCATATATTTT; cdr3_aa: CASSLETISGNTIYF
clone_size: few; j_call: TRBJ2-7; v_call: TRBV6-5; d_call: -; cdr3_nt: TGTGCCAGCAGTCGGAGCTTGGGGCTTTCTTCCTACGAGCAGTACTTC; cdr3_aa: CASSRSLGLSSYEQYF
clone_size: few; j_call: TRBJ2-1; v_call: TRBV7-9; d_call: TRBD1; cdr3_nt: TGTGCCAGCAGCCGTCCCGGGACAGGGGGCTCCTACAATGAGCAGTTCTTC; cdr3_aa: CASSRPGTGGSYNEQFF
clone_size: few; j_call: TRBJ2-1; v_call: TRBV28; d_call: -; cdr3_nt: TGTGCCAGCGGGAGGGGGTTCGTTGAGAATGAGCAGTTCTTC; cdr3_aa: CASGRGFVENEQFF
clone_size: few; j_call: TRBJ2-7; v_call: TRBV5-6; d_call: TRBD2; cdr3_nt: TGTGCCAGCAGCTTGGATGGGCGACTAGCGGGAGAAAGTCGGTCCGAGCAGTACTTC; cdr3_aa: CASSLDGRLAGESRSEQYF
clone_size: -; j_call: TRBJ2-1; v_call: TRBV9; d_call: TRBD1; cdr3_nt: TGTGCCAGCAGCAGTAGGGGGCAGGGGGCCAATGAGCAGTTCTTC; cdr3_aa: CASSSRGQGANEQFF
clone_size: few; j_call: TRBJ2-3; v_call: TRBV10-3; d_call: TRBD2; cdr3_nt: TGTGCCATCAGTAACACGGGAGGCAGCCGCACAGATACGCAGTATTTT; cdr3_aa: CAISNTGGSRTDTQYF
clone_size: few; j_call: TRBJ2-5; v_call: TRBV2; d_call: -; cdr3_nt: TGTGCCAGCAGTGGCGACGGACAAGAGACCCAGTACTTC; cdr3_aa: CASSGDGQETQYF
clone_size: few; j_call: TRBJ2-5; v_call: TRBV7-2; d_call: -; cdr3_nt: TGTGCCAGCAACGCGATGGGGGGAGAGACCCAGTACTTC; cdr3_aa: CASNAMGGETQYF